The 20 T cell receptor beta chains presented below share a single source sample, sequenced in a study of regulatory T cells in long-lasting Graves disease. Time point described: persistent/refractory GD, antithyroid drugs over 5 years with positive TRAb. Construction of the TCR library relied on RNA isolated from PBMCs. Assembly of TCR beta libraries relied on iRepertoire HTBI primers together with Arm-PCR of CDR3 regions. One entry per CDR3 protein results from TCRdb running MiXCR on the multiplex PCR reads. This sample has 700,000 or so distinct CDR3 sequences, with roughly 30% found just once. The source material was peripheral blood mononuclear cells (PBMCs), sampled when the disease was refractory, from a patient treated with antithyroid drugs. Receptor source: a female donor with Graves disease.

This chain joins TRBV3-1 and TRBJ2-7; 9 bases fit TRBD1. V lost 1 base to trimming and J lost 5 bases; unmatched junction nucleotides: 6. CDR3 length: 15 residues. CDR1 and CDR2 from the germline V gene are LGHDT and YNNKEL (reference sequence). CDR3 bases: TGTGCCAGCAGCCAAGGCCGGGACAGGGCCCACGAGCAGTACTTC. It is translated as CASSQGRDRAHEQYF.

This clonotype was seen a handful of times. This chain joins TRBV30 and TRBJ1-2; no reliable D call. The CDR3 is made up of 13 amino acids. Trimming shortened V by 0 bases and J by 8 bases, and 13 bases separated the two germline ends. The V gene's germline CDR1 is GTSNPN and CDR2 SVGIG (reference sequence). CDR3 sequence: CAWSVQWSAGYTF. The CDR3 DNA sequence: TGTGCCTGGAGTGTACAATGGTCGGCGGGCTACACCTTC. The full variable domain, with the rest looked up from reference TRBV30 and TRBJ1-2, is SQTIHQWPATLVQPVGSPLSLECTVEGTSNPNLYWYRQAAGRGLQLLFYSVGIGQISSEVPQNLSASRPQDRQFILSSKKLLLSDSGFYLCAWSVQWSAGYTFGSGTRLTVV.

The chain couples TRBV20-1 to TRBJ1-3; D unresolved. Trimming removed 0 bases from V and 1 base from J, with 10 bases in between. From germline, CDR1 is DFQATT and CDR2 SNEGSKA (reference sequence). The CDR3 loop spans 15 amino acids. CDR3: CSARDDSWSGNTIYF. CDR3 sequence (DNA): TGCAGTGCTAGAGATGATAGCTGGTCTGGAAACACCATATATTTT.

This clonotype showed up many times. This chain links TRBV6-2 or TRBV6-3 with TRBJ1-5; D unclear. Germline V gene sequence: CDR1 MNHEY, CDR2 SVGEGT. The V gene lost 0 bases and the J gene lost 2 bases, with 11 bases spanning the gap. This CDR3 spans 16 amino acids. The CDR3 bases are TGTGCCAGCAGTTACTCGAATCGGGGAGGCAATCAGCCCCAGCATTTT. This sequence encodes CASSYSNRGGNQPQHF.

The rearrangement uses TRBV3-1 and TRBJ2-5; 12 nucleotides align to TRBD2. From germline, CDR1 is LGHDT and CDR2 YNNKEL (reference sequence). The trim removed 0 bases at V and 4 bases at J, leaving 9 bases unmatched. There are 18 residues in the CDR3. The CDR3 sequence: CASSQDFRLAGVGETQYF. In nucleotides, the CDR3 is TGTGCCAGCAGCCAAGATTTCCGACTAGCGGGAGTAGGAGAGACCCAGTACTTC.

In this sample, this clonotype turned up many times. The chain couples TRBV6-2 or TRBV6-3 to TRBJ2-5, with TRBD2 matching 9 bases. Germline V lookup: CDR1 MNHEY, CDR2 SVGEGT. V dropped 5 bases and J dropped 5; count of bases not matched to a gene: 12. The CDR3 loop spans 16 amino acids. Written as DNA, the CDR3 is TGTGCCAGCAGTGCGAACCCGGGACTAGCTGTGGAGACCCAGTACTTC. This codes for CASSANPGLAVETQYF.

This clonotype was counted ten times or more. V gene TRBV6-1 combines with J gene TRBJ1-2; maybe TRBD1 (6 bases). CDR1 and CDR2 from the germline V gene are MNHNS and SASEGT. This CDR3 contains 15 residues. Trimming cost V 4 bases and J 0 bases, with 12 bases left between them. The CDR3, as DNA: TGTGCCAGCAGTGTAACCGGGACAACTAACTATGGCTACACCTTC. It is translated as CASSVTGTTNYGYTF.

Only a few counts were recorded for this clonotype. CDR3 amino acids: CASSPITSTRGETHGYTF. The DNA for the CDR3 is TGTGCCAGCAGCCCCATAACTTCGACAAGGGGCGAGACCCATGGCTACACCTTC. The rearrangement uses TRBV14 and TRBJ1-2, with a tentative D call TRBD1 (5 bases). V shed 4 bases and J shed 6 bases, with 27 bases lying between them. Germline values: CDR1 SGHDN, CDR2 FVKESK. This CDR3 region has 18 residues.

The chain employs TRBV19 and TRBJ2-5; 10 bases fit TRBD1. The end of the DNA fits TRBJ2-7 better, so the J call may be wrong. Germline V gives CDR1 LNHDA, CDR2 SQIVND (reference sequence). The CDR3 is made up of 15 amino acids. The CDR3 loop is CASSPTGQGRNEQYF. The CDR3 DNA is TGTGCCAGTAGTCCCACGGGACAGGGGAGGAACGAGCAGTACTTC.

This clonotype was recorded at least ten times. V gene TRBV2 combines with J gene TRBJ2-2, with no clear D. The germline V and J ends were trimmed by 6 bases and 1 base, with 9 bases remaining between them. Germline V gene data show CDR1 as SNHLY and CDR2 as FYNNEI. This CDR3 is built from 14 residues. CDR3: CASSSTRNTGELFF. The CDR3 nucleotides read TGTGCCAGCAGCTCCACACGGAACACCGGGGAGCTGTTTTTT.

This clonotype was found a few times. The V gene is TRBV30, the J gene TRBJ2-2; TRBD1 matches 7 bases. Germline V gene sequence: CDR1 GTSNPN, CDR2 SVGIG (reference sequence). The CDR3 runs 16 residues. Trimming removed 0 bases from V and 1 base from J; junction bases left unmatched: 5. In nucleotides, the CDR3 is TGTGCCTGGAGTGTCAACAGGGGAGTGAACACCGGGGAGCTGTTTTTT. Translated: CAWSVNRGVNTGELFF.

V and J are TRBV13 and TRBJ1-2, with 7 bases matching TRBD1. Germline CDR1 is PRHDT and CDR2 is FYEKMQ (reference sequence). This CDR3 spans 15 amino acids. Unmatched junction bases numbered 10, after V lost 4 bases and J lost 5 bases. The CDR3 sequence is CASSSGPGGPYGYTF. In DNA, the CDR3 is TGTGCCAGCAGCTCAGGGCCAGGGGGTCCGTATGGCTACACCTTC.

This clonotype appeared many times. V and J are TRBV12-3 or TRBV12-4 and TRBJ2-7; 10 bases line up with TRBD1. CDR3 length: 15 residues. Trimming at V came to 2 bases and at J to 4 bases, leaving 5 bases not matched to a gene. Here the CDR3 reads CASSLTPGQGYEQYF. DNA for the CDR3: TGTGCCAGCAGTTTAACACCGGGACAGGGGTACGAGCAGTACTTC.

The chain joins TRBV20-1 to TRBJ1-1; no clear D gene. The germline CDR1 and CDR2 sequences are DFQATT and SNEGSKA (reference sequence). This CDR3 contains 14 residues. V was shortened by 7 bases and J by 4 bases, with 19 bases between the two germline ends. CDR3 region: CSVPIGAVSTEAFF. CDR3 coding DNA: TGCAGTGTTCCAATCGGAGCGGTCAGCACTGAAGCTTTCTTT.

This sequence joins TRBV27 and TRBJ2-1; 7 bases line up with TRBD2. Trimming cost V 6 bases and J 2 bases; bases outside gene matches: 7. The CDR3 has 15 residues. The germline CDR1 and CDR2 sequences are MNHEY and SMNVEV (reference sequence). The CDR3 region is CASRRAGPTYNEQFF. The CDR3 nucleotides are TGTGCCAGCAGGAGAGCGGGACCAACCTACAATGAGCAGTTCTTC.

The table lists this clonotype with a few counts. The genes are TRBV7-3 and TRBJ2-3; D possibly corresponds to TRBD2 (6 bases). Trimming pared 2 bases from V and 1 base from J, leaving 10 bases between. Germline V lookup: CDR1 SGHTA, CDR2 FQGTGA. The CDR3 runs 15 residues. The CDR3 loop is CASSLESGRTDTQYF. The CDR3, as DNA: TGTGCCAGCAGCTTAGAAAGCGGGCGCACAGATACGCAGTATTTT.

The chain couples TRBV7-6 to TRBJ2-5; 9 bases agree with TRBD1. Trimming at V came to 5 bases and at J to 6 bases, leaving 10 bases not matched to a gene. Germline CDR1 and CDR2: SGHVS and FNYEAQ. This CDR3 region has 15 residues. The CDR3 protein is CASSTAGTGLKTQYF. In nucleotides, the CDR3 is TGTGCCAGCAGCACCGCCGGGACAGGGTTAAAGACCCAGTACTTC.

This clonotype was counted only a few times. This chain links TRBV6-5 with TRBJ1-5, with 10 bases fitting TRBD1. This CDR3 has 16 residues. V trimming: 2 bases; J trimming: 2 bases; junction bases outside the gene matches: 3. Germline V gene lookup returns CDR1 MNHEY and CDR2 SVGAGI. The CDR3 protein is CASSYGGQGGNQPQHF. CDR3 nucleotide sequence: TGTGCCAGCAGTTACGGAGGACAGGGGGGCAATCAGCCCCAGCATTTT.

This clonotype occurred a few times. This sequence joins TRBV20-1 and TRBJ1-1, with D unclear. Germline CDR1 DFQATT, CDR2 SNEGSKA (reference sequence). This CDR3 is 14 amino acids long. V was trimmed by 8 bases and J by 1 base, leaving 17 bases between them. CDR3 region: CSTITARGNTEAFF. CDR3 nucleotide sequence: TGCAGTACCATCACTGCCCGAGGGAACACTGAAGCTTTCTTT.

The rearrangement uses TRBV19 and TRBJ2-5; no definite D call. Germline V gene sequence: CDR1 LNHDA, CDR2 SQIVND (reference sequence). The CDR3 is 13 residues long. Trimming pared 4 bases from V and 2 bases from J, leaving 8 bases between. The CDR3 DNA reads TGTGCCAGTAGTACGGCAGCACAAGAGACCCAGTACTTC. Translated, it gives CASSTAAQETQYF. Combining the CDR3 with reference TRBV19 and TRBJ2-5 gives the whole variable domain DGGITQSPKYLFRKEGQNVTLSCEQNLNHDAMYWYRQDPGQGLRLIYYSQIVNDFQKGDIAEGYSVSREKKESFPLTVTSAQKNPTAFYLCASSTAAQETQYFGPGTRLLVL.